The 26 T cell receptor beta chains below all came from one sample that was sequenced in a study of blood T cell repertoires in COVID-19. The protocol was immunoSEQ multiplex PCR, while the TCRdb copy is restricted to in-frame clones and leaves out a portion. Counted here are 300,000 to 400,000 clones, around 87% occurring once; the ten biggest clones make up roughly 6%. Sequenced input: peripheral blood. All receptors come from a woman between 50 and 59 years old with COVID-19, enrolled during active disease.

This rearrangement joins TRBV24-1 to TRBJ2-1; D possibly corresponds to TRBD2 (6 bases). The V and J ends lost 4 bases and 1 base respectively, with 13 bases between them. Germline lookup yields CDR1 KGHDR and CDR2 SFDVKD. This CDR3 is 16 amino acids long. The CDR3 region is CATSEFAGSSYNEQFF. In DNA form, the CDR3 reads TGTGCCACCAGTGAATTTGCCGGGAGTTCCTACAATGAGCAGTTCTTC.

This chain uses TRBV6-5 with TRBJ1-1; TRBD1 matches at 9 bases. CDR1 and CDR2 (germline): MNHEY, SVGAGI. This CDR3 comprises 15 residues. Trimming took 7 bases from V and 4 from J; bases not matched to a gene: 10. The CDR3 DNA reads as TGTGCCAGCATTTGGGGGGGACAGGGTGGCACTGAAGCTTTCTTT. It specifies CASIWGGQGGTEAFF.

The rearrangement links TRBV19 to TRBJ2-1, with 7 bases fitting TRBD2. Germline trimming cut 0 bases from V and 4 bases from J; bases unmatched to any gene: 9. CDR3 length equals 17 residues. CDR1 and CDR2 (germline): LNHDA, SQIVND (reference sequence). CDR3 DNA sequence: TGTGCCAGTAGTATAGATCCCCGACTAGCAGATTACAATGAGCAGTTCTTC. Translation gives CASSIDPRLADYNEQFF.

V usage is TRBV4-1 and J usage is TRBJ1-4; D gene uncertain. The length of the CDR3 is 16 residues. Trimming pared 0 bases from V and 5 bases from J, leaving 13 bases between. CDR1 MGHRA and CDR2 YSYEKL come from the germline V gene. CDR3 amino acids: CASSQDFTPRNEKLFF. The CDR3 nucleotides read TGCGCCAGCAGCCAAGATTTTACGCCCCGGAATGAAAAACTGTTTTTT.

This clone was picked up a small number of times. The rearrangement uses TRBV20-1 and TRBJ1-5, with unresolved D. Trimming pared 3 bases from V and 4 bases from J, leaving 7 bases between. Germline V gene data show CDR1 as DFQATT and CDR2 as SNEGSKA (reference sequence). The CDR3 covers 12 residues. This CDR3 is CSASALNQPQHF. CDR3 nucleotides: TGCAGTGCTAGTGCCCTGAATCAGCCCCAGCATTTT.

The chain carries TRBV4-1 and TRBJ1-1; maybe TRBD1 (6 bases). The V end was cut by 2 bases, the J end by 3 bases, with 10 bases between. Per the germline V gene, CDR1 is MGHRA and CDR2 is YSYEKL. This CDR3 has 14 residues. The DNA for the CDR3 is TGCGCCAGCAGCCAATGGACAGCTGACACTGAAGCTTTCTTT. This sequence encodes CASSQWTADTEAFF.

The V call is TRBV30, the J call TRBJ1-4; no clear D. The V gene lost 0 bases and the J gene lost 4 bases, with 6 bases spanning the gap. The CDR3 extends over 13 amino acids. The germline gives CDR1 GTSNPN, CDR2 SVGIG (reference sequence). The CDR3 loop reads CAWSVRSNEKLFF. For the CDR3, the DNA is TGTGCCTGGAGTGTTCGGAGTAATGAAAAACTGTTTTTT.

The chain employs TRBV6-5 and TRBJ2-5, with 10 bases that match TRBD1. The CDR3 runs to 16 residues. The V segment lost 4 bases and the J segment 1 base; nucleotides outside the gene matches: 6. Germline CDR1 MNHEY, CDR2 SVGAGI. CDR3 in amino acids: CASSLDRGNTQETQYF. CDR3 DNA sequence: TGTGCCAGCAGTTTGGACAGGGGGAACACCCAAGAGACCCAGTACTTC.

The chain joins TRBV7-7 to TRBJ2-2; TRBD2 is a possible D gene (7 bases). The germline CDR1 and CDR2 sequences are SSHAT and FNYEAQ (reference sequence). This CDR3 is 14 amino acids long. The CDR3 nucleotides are TGTGCTACCGAAGGGGGGGGAGACACCGGGGAGCTGTTTTTT. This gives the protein CATEGGGDTGELFF.

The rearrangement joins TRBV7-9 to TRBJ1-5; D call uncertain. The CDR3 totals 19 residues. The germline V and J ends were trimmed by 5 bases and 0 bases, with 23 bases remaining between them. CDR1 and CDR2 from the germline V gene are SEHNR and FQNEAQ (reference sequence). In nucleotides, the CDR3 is TGTGCCAGCAGCAGAGGGAGTTTCGTTGGTGGAGATAGCAATCAGCCCCAGCATTTT. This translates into CASSRGSFVGGDSNQPQHF.

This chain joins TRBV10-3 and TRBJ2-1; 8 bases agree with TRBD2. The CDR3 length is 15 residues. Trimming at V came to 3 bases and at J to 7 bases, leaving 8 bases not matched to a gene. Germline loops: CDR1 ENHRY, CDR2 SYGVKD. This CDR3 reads CAISEASGSPNEQFF. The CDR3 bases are TGTGCCATCAGTGAAGCCAGCGGGAGCCCTAATGAGCAGTTCTTC.

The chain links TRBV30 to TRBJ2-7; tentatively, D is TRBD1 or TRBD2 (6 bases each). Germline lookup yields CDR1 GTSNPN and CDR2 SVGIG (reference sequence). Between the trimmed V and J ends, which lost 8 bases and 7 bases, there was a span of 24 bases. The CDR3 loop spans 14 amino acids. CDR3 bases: TGTGCCCGGGGGAACCAAGGGGGTATGAGTGAGCAGTACTTC. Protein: CARGNQGGMSEQYF.

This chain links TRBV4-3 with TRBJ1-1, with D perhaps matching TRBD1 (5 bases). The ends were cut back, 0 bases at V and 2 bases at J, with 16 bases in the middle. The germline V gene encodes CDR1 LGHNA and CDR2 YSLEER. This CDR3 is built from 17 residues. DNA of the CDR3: TGCGCCAGCAGCCAAGAATTAGCTGGGGGGGGAAACACTGAAGCTTTCTTT. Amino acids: CASSQELAGGGNTEAFF.

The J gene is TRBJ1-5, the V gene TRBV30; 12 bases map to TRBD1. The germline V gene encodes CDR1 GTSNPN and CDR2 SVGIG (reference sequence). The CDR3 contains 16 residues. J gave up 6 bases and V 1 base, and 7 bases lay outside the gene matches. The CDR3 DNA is TGTGCCTGGAGTGCCCGGGACAGGGGGCGTTTTCAGCCCCAGCATTTT. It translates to CAWSARDRGRFQPQHF.

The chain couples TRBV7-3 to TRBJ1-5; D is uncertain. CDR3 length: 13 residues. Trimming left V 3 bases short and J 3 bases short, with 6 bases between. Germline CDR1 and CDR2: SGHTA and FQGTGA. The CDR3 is CASSFVHNQPQHF. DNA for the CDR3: TGTGCCAGCAGCTTTGTACACAATCAGCCCCAGCATTTT.

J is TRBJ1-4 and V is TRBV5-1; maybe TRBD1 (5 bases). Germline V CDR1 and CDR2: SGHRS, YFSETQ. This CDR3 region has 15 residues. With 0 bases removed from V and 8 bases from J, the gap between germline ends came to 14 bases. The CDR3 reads CASSLVLGLEEKLFF. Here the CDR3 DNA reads TGCGCCAGCAGCTTGGTGTTGGGGCTGGAGGAAAAACTGTTTTTT.

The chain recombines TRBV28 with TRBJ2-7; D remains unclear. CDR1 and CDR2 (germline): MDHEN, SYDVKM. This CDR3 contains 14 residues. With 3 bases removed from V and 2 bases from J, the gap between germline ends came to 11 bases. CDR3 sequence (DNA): TGTGCCAGCAGTTTCGCAGAGGCGACCTACGAGCAGTACTTC. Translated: CASSFAEATYEQYF.

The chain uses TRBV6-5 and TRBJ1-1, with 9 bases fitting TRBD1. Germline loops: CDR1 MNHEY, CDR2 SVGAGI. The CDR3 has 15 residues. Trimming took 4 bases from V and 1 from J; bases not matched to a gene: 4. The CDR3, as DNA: TGTGCCAGCAGTTCGGGACAGGGAGGGAACACTGAAGCTTTCTTT. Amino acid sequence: CASSSGQGGNTEAFF.

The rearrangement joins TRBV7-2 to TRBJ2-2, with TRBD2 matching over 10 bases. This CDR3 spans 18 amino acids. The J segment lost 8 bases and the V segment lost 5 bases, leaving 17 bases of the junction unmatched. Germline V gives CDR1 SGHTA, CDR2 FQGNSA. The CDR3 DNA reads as TGTGCCAGCAGCCTAGGGGTTCATAGCGGGAGGTCAATGGGGGAGCTGTTTTTT. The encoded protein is CASSLGVHSGRSMGELFF.

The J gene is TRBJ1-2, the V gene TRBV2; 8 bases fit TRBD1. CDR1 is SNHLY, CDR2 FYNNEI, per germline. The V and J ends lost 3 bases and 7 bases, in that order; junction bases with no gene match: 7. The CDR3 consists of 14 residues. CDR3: CASSDQGAQSGYTF. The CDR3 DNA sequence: TGTGCCAGCAGTGACCAGGGGGCCCAGTCTGGCTACACCTTC.

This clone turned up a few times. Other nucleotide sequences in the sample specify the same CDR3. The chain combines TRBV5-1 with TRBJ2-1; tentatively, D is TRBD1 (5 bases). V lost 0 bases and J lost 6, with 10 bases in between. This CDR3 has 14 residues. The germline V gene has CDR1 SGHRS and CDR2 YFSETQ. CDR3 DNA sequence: TGCGCCAGCAGCTTGGTTGCAGGGTTCAATGAGCAGTTCTTC. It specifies CASSLVAGFNEQFF.

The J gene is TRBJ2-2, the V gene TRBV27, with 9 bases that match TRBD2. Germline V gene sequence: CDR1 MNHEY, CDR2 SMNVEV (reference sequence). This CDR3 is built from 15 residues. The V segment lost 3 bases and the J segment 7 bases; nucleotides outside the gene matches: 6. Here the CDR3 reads CASSFGGRAVGELFF. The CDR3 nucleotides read TGTGCCAGCAGTTTTGGCGGGAGGGCCGTCGGGGAGCTGTTTTTT.

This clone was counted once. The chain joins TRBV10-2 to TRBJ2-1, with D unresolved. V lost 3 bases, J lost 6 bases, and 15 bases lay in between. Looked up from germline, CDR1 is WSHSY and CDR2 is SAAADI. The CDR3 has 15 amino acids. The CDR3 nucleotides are TGCGCCAGCAGTGAATGGGCGTTAGGTGGCAATGAGCAGTTCTTC. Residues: CASSEWALGGNEQFF.

CDR3 in amino acids: CASSYSVQGAGGYTF. Written as DNA, the CDR3 is TGTGCCAGCAGTTACTCTGTACAGGGGGCTGGAGGCTACACCTTC. The chain joins TRBV6-5 to TRBJ1-2, with 9 bases aligning to TRBD1. CDR1 and CDR2 from the germline V gene are MNHEY and SVGAGI. Trimming at V came to 0 bases and at J to 8 bases, leaving 7 bases not matched to a gene. The CDR3 loop spans 15 amino acids.

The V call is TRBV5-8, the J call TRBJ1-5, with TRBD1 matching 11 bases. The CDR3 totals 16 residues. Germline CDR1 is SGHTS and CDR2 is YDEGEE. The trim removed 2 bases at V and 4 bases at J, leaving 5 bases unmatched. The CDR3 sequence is CASSFWTGGANQPQHF. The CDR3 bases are TGTGCCAGCAGCTTTTGGACAGGGGGCGCGAATCAGCCCCAGCATTTT.

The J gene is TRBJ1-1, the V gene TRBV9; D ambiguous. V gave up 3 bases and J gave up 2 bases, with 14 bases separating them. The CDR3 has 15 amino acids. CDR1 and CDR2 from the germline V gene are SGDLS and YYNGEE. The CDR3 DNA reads TGTGCCAGCAGCGCGCGGGCCTCATCCAACACTGAAGCTTTCTTT. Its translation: CASSARASSNTEAFF.